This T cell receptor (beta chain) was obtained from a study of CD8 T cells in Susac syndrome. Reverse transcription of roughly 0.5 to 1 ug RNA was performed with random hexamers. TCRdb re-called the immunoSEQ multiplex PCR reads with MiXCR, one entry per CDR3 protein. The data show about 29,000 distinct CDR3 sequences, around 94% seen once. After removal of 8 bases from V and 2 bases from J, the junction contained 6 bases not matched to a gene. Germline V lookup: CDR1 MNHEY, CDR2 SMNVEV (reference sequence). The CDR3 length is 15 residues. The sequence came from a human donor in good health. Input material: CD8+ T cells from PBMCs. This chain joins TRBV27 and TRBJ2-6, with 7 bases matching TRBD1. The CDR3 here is CASGDTGAGANVLTF. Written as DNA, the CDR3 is TGTGCCAGCGGAGATACAGGGGCTGGGGCCAACGTCCTGACTTTC.